A single sample gave rise to the 26 T cell receptor beta chains below, sequenced in a study of T cell responses to AZD1222 COVID-19 vaccine. Clones were read by immunoSEQ multiplex PCR, and TCRdb kept only the in-frame ones, dropping some. The repertoire consists of roughly 29,000 clones, with over 90% occurring once and the leading ten covering 8.1%. The sample in question was peripheral blood, obtained on day 0 of AZD1222 vaccination. The receptors originated from an adult in good health.

The V call is TRBV7-9, the J call TRBJ2-3, with 10 bases aligning to TRBD1. Germline loops: CDR1 SEHNR, CDR2 FQNEAQ (reference sequence). This CDR3 is built from 14 residues. J lost 4 bases, V lost 3 bases, and 1 base had no gene match. The CDR3 here is CASSLTGGSDTQYF. The CDR3 bases are TGTGCCAGCAGCTTGACAGGGGGCTCAGATACGCAGTATTTT.

The chain joins TRBV5-6 to TRBJ1-4; D is uncertain. Germline assignment: CDR1 SGHDT and CDR2 YYEEEE. The CDR3 has 15 residues. V was clipped by 4 bases and J by 0 bases, with 10 bases between them. The CDR3 reads CASSRLMSTNEKLFF. The CDR3 DNA reads as TGTGCCAGCAGCCGCCTTATGTCAACTAATGAAAAACTGTTTTTT. Filled out from reference TRBV5-6 and TRBJ1-4, the complete variable domain reads DAGVTQSPTHLIKTRGQQVTLRCSPKSGHDTVSWYQQALGQGPQFIFQYYEEEERQRGNFPDRFSGHQFPNYSSELNVNALLLGDSALYLCASSRLMSTNEKLFFGSGTQLSVL.

The chain links TRBV9 to TRBJ1-5; D unresolved. Germline V CDR1 and CDR2: SGDLS, YYNGEE. Trimming left V 0 bases short and J 2 bases short, with 9 bases between. This CDR3 has 15 residues. The CDR3, as DNA: TGTGCCAGCAGCGTAGATGGGAGTGGCAATCAGCCCCAGCATTTT. This codes for CASSVDGSGNQPQHF.

The chain has TRBV5-6 and TRBJ1-2, with TRBD1 matching 10 bases. J lost 5 bases, V lost 4 bases, and 8 bases had no gene match. The V gene's germline CDR1 is SGHDT and CDR2 YYEEEE. CDR3 length: 15 residues. CDR3 nucleotides: TGTGCCAGCAGCCTGCCGGGACAGGGGATATATGGCTACACCTTC. Its translation is CASSLPGQGIYGYTF.

The V gene is TRBV15, the J gene TRBJ1-6; D may be TRBD1 (6 bases). V lost 2 bases and J 11 bases, leaving 10 bases between the germline ends. The CDR3 length is 13 residues. Germline CDR1 is LNHNV and CDR2 is YYDKDF (reference sequence). In nucleotides, the CDR3 is TGTGCCACCAGCAGACAGGGGATGACACCCCTCCACTTT. Protein product: CATSRQGMTPLHF.

The table lists this clone with a count of one. The chain combines TRBV6-5 with TRBJ2-7; 10 bases match TRBD1. Germline loops: CDR1 MNHEY, CDR2 SVGAGI. CDR3 length: 15 residues. J lost 3 bases, V lost 5 bases, and 7 bases had no gene match. CDR3 residues: CASSLWTGGIYEQYF. CDR3 in DNA: TGTGCCAGCAGTCTCTGGACAGGGGGGATCTACGAGCAGTACTTC.

The chain couples TRBV19 to TRBJ1-1; 8 bases map to TRBD1. This CDR3 region has 14 residues. Germline loops: CDR1 LNHDA, CDR2 SQIVND (reference sequence). V shed 5 bases, J shed 4 bases, and the junction held 6 bases outside the gene matches. The CDR3 spells CASSADRVSTEAFF. CDR3 coding DNA: TGTGCCAGTAGTGCGGACAGGGTGTCCACTGAAGCTTTCTTT. The whole variable domain, filled in from reference TRBV19 and TRBJ1-1, reads DGGITQSPKYLFRKEGQNVTLSCEQNLNHDAMYWYRQDPGQGLRLIYYSQIVNDFQKGDIAEGYSVSREKKESFPLTVTSAQKNPTAFYLCASSADRVSTEAFFGQGTRLTVV.

The V call is TRBV30, the J call TRBJ1-2; TRBD1 is a possible D gene (5 bases). With 0 bases removed from V and 2 bases from J, the gap between germline ends came to 16 bases. Germline values: CDR1 GTSNPN, CDR2 SVGIG (reference sequence). This CDR3 is built from 16 residues. The CDR3 coding sequence is TGTGCCTGGAGTGTAAAGAGGGGAGTTAGGAACTATGGCTACACCTTC. Its translation: CAWSVKRGVRNYGYTF.

The chain joins TRBV14 to TRBJ1-4; 10 nucleotides align to TRBD1. The junction had 6 bases not matched to a gene; V was cut back by 3 bases and J by 8 bases. The CDR3 totals 15 residues. Germline CDR1 and CDR2: SGHDN and FVKESK. The CDR3 region is CASSHGTGAREKLFF. The DNA for the CDR3 is TGTGCCAGCAGCCATGGGACAGGGGCGCGCGAAAAACTGTTTTTT.

The V gene is TRBV2, the J gene TRBJ1-5; D ambiguous. V shed 2 bases and J shed 0 bases, with 8 bases lying between them. The CDR3 loop spans 15 amino acids. CDR1 SNHLY and CDR2 FYNNEI come from the germline V gene. The CDR3: CASSENSYSNQPQHF. The CDR3 DNA reads as TGTGCCAGCAGTGAAAACAGCTATAGCAATCAGCCCCAGCATTTT.

In DNA form, the CDR3 reads TGTGCCAGCAGCTTAAGCGGCCGTGAGCAGTTCTTC. Its protein product is CASSLSGREQFF. The rearrangement links TRBV7-2 to TRBJ2-1; a weak D match, TRBD2 (5 bases). Trimming pared 2 bases from V and 9 bases from J, leaving 8 bases between. The germline CDR1 and CDR2 sequences are SGHTA and FQGNSA. The length of the CDR3 is 12 residues.

CDR3 amino acids: CASSWSLGETQYF. As DNA, the CDR3 is TGCGCCAGCAGCTGGTCCCTAGGGGAGACCCAGTACTTC. The gene calls are TRBV5-1 and TRBJ2-5; D uncertain. The CDR3 runs to 13 residues. Germline-derived CDR1 and CDR2 are SGHRS and YFSETQ. V gave up 3 bases and J gave up 5 bases, with 11 bases separating them.

Only a few counts were recorded for this clone. The chain employs TRBV29-1 and TRBJ1-1; no reliable D call. In germline, CDR1 is SQVTM, CDR2 ANQGSEA. Trimming stripped 5 bases from V and 6 bases from J, with 13 bases between. This CDR3 is built from 12 residues. The CDR3 DNA is TGCAGCGTTAGGGTGGGAGGGTCTGAAGCTTTCTTT. Its translation is CSVRVGGSEAFF. The full variable domain, its missing parts supplied by reference TRBV29-1 and TRBJ1-1, is SAVISQKPSRDICQRGTSLTIQCQVDSQVTMMFWYRQQPGQSLTLIATANQGSEATYESGFVIDKFPISRPNLTFSTLTVSNMSPEDSSIYLCSVRVGGSEAFFGQGTRLTVV.

This clone came up once. V gene TRBV7-2 combines with J gene TRBJ2-3; D gene ambiguous. The CDR3 spans 12 residues. Trimming stripped 5 bases from V and 2 bases from J, with 5 bases between. Germline CDR1 SGHTA, CDR2 FQGNSA. The CDR3 is CASSLSTDTQYF. In DNA form, the CDR3 reads TGTGCCAGCAGCCTGTCCACAGATACGCAGTATTTT.

The J gene is TRBJ2-7, the V gene TRBV5-1; D is possibly TRBD2 (5 bases). This CDR3 contains 14 residues. V lost 0 bases and J lost 4, with 11 bases in between. Germline CDR1 reads SGHRS; CDR2 reads YFSETQ. CDR3 in DNA: TGCGCCAGCAGCTTGGAGGCAGGCGGGTACGAGCAGTACTTC. Translation gives CASSLEAGGYEQYF.

In this sample, this clone turned up once. The V gene is TRBV5-1, the J gene TRBJ2-5; TRBD2 is a possible D gene (5 bases). V lost 1 base and J 2 bases, leaving 6 bases between the germline ends. Germline V gene data show CDR1 as SGHRS and CDR2 as YFSETQ. The CDR3 extends over 13 amino acids. For the CDR3, the DNA is TGCGCCAGCAGCTTGCCGGGGCAAGAGACCCAGTACTTC. Amino acid sequence: CASSLPGQETQYF. Variable domain in full (rest from reference TRBV5-1 and TRBJ2-5): KAGVTQTPRYLIKTRGQQVTLSCSPISGHRSVSWYQQTPGQGLQFLFEYFSETQRNKGNFPGRFSGRQFSNSRSEMNVSTLELGDSALYLCASSLPGQETQYFGPGTRLLVL.

This chain links TRBV6-5 with TRBJ2-7; TRBD2 matches 9 bases. V dropped 4 bases and J dropped 7; count of bases not matched to a gene: 5. The germline V gene encodes CDR1 MNHEY and CDR2 SVGAGI. The CDR3 has 13 amino acids. In nucleotides, the CDR3 is TGTGCCAGCAGTTCTGGGACTAGCAGGGAGCAGTACTTC. Protein product: CASSSGTSREQYF.

The chain recombines TRBV2 with TRBJ1-5; 8 nucleotides align to TRBD1. Germline values: CDR1 SNHLY, CDR2 FYNNEI. There are 13 residues in the CDR3. V was pared by 10 bases and J by 1 base, with 3 bases of the junction left unmatched. The CDR3, as DNA: TGTGCCATCCAGGGGGCCAGCAATCAGCCCCAGCATTTT. This gives the protein CAIQGASNQPQHF.

J is TRBJ1-1 and V is TRBV6-1; D may be TRBD1 (5 bases). Germline assignment: CDR1 MNHNS and CDR2 SASEGT. V dropped 1 base and J dropped 4 bases, with 10 bases sitting between them. The CDR3 covers 14 residues. The CDR3 region is CASSEVSGRTEAFF. The CDR3 nucleotides are TGTGCCAGCAGTGAAGTTTCAGGGCGCACTGAAGCTTTCTTT.

The chain has TRBV9 and TRBJ2-3; TRBD2 might be the D (5 bases). Trimming shortened V by 1 base and J by 5 bases, and 8 bases separated the two germline ends. Germline CDR1 is SGDLS and CDR2 is YYNGEE. The CDR3 has 13 residues. The CDR3 spells CASSVTRGDTQYF. CDR3 DNA sequence: TGTGCCAGCAGCGTAACTAGAGGAGATACGCAGTATTTT.

CDR3 sequence (DNA): TGTGCCAGCAGACAAAGCGGGGGGGCCTCCTACAATGAGCAGTTCTTC. Its translation is CASRQSGGASYNEQFF. The chain links TRBV3-1 (or the pseudogene TRBV3-2) to TRBJ2-1, with 10 bases identical to TRBD2. Germline values: CDR1 LGHDT, CDR2 YNNKEL (reference sequence). This CDR3 is 16 amino acids long. J lost 0 bases, V lost 6 bases, and 5 bases had no gene match.

This chain connects TRBV7-2 to TRBJ1-2; D is undetermined. Deletions cut 5 bases from V and 4 bases from J, with 14 bases between. This CDR3 is built from 14 residues. Germline V gene data show CDR1 as SGHTA and CDR2 as FQGNSA. For the CDR3, the DNA is TGTGCCAGCAGCCCCCGGAGGGCTGGCTATGGCTACACCTTC. It codes for CASSPRRAGYGYTF. Together with reference TRBV7-2 and TRBJ1-2, the CDR3 gives the full variable domain: GAGVSQSPSNKVTEKGKDVELRCDPISGHTALYWYRQSLGQGLEFLIYFQGNSAPDKSGLPSDRFSAERTGGSVSTLTIQRTQQEDSAVYLCASSPRRAGYGYTFGSGTRLTVV.

This chain uses TRBV5-1 with TRBJ2-2; D call uncertain. Trimming took off 0 bases at V and 2 bases at J, with 5 bases between the two ends. CDR3 length equals 14 residues. Germline V lookup: CDR1 SGHRS, CDR2 YFSETQ. The CDR3 loop is CASSLVLNTGELFF. The CDR3 DNA is TGCGCCAGCAGCTTGGTCCTAAACACCGGGGAGCTGTTTTTT.

This sequence joins TRBV3-1 (or the pseudogene TRBV3-2) and TRBJ2-4, with D perhaps matching TRBD1 or TRBD2 (5 bases each). In germline, CDR1 is LGHDT, CDR2 YNNKEL (reference sequence). CDR3 length: 16 amino acids. Trimming shortened V by 3 bases and J by 3 bases, and 15 bases separated the two germline ends. CDR3 loop: CASSHATGRIKNIQYF. DNA for the CDR3: TGTGCCAGCAGCCACGCAACGGGACGAATCAAAAACATTCAGTACTTC.

The V and J genes are TRBV27 and TRBJ1-1; D is possibly TRBD1 (5 bases). Looked up from germline, CDR1 is MNHEY and CDR2 is SMNVEV (reference sequence). CDR3 length equals 15 residues. V was shortened by 3 bases and J by 4 bases, with 15 bases between the two germline ends. In nucleotides, the CDR3 is TGTGCCAGCAGTTTTCAGGGATCCCCGCGCACTGAAGCTTTCTTT. Residues: CASSFQGSPRTEAFF.

V and J are TRBV4-3 and TRBJ2-1; tentatively, D is TRBD1 (6 bases). V was clipped by 5 bases and J by 7 bases, with 15 bases between them. CDR3 length: 14 amino acids. Germline CDR1 and CDR2: LGHNA and YSLEER. The CDR3 coding sequence is TGCGCCAGCAGCGAACCGGGACACAGGAATGAGCAGTTCTTC. It codes for CASSEPGHRNEQFF.